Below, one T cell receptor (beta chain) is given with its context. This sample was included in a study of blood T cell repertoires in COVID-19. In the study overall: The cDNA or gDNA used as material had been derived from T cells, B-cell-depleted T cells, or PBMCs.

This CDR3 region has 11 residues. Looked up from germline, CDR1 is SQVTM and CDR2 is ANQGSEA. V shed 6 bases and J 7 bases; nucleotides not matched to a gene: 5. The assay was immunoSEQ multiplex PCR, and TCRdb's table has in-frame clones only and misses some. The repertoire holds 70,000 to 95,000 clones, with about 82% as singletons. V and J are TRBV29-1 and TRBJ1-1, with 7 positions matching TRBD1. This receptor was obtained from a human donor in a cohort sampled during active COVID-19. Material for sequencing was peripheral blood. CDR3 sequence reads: CSVRRDSEAFF. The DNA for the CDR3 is TGCAGCGTACGCAGGGACAGTGAAGCTTTCTTT.